This passage covers 24 T cell receptor beta chains from one sample sequenced in a study of blood T cell repertoires in COVID-19. Method: immunoSEQ multiplex PCR; TCRdb's copy keeps in-frame clones and lacks some. The sample carries over 130,000 clones, 87% recorded once. Sequencing used peripheral blood. All receptors come from a woman in her sixties or seventies with active or convalescent COVID-19.

The chain combines TRBV5-4 with TRBJ2-1; 7 bases are a match to TRBD2. Trimming cost V 3 bases and J 5 bases; bases outside gene matches: 5. Germline assignment: CDR1 SGHNT and CDR2 YYREEE (reference sequence). The CDR3 is 14 amino acids. For the CDR3, the DNA is TGTGCCAGCAGCTCGATCGGGACTAACAATGAGCAGTTCTTC. Protein: CASSSIGTNNEQFF.

This sequence joins TRBV5-1 and TRBJ1-1; D unresolved. There are 13 residues in the CDR3. The germline gives CDR1 SGHRS, CDR2 YFSETQ. The V end was cut by 4 bases, the J end by 0 bases, with 7 bases between. The CDR3 nucleotides read TGCGCCAGCAGCCTAGGATTGAACACTGAAGCTTTCTTT. This translates into CASSLGLNTEAFF.

V is TRBV2 and J is TRBJ1-4; 9 bases fit TRBD1. Germline V gene lookup returns CDR1 SNHLY and CDR2 FYNNEI. The CDR3 totals 14 residues. The V and J ends lost 6 bases and 5 bases, in that order; junction bases with no gene match: 4. The CDR3 is CASSQTGGNEKLFF. As DNA, the CDR3 is TGTGCCAGCAGCCAGACAGGGGGGAATGAAAAACTGTTTTTT.

V usage is TRBV5-1 and J usage is TRBJ1-1; D perhaps matches TRBD1 (5 bases). CDR3 size: 13 residues. Per the germline V gene, CDR1 is SGHRS and CDR2 is YFSETQ. Trimming took 4 bases from V and 1 from J, leaving 8 bases between them. The CDR3 region has the DNA TGCGCCAGCAGCCGGGGGACGAACACTGAAGCTTTCTTT. It encodes CASSRGTNTEAFF.

The gene calls are TRBV6-4 and TRBJ2-7, with 9 bases fitting TRBD1. V shed 8 bases and J 3 bases; nucleotides not matched to a gene: 11. The CDR3 runs 15 residues. CDR1 and CDR2 from the germline V gene are MRHNA and SNTAGT. The CDR3 bases are TGTGCCAGCCCCCGGGACAGGGAAGAGAACTACGAGCAGTACTTC. Translated, it gives CASPRDREENYEQYF.

The V gene is TRBV5-1, the J gene TRBJ1-1; 9 bases line up with TRBD1. CDR1 and CDR2 (germline): SGHRS, YFSETQ. The ends lost 5 bases at V and 0 bases at J; junction bases unmatched: 8. The CDR3 is 16 residues long. The CDR3 DNA is TGCGCCAGCAGATCGGACAGGGGCGAATTGAACACTGAAGCTTTCTTT. Its protein is CASRSDRGELNTEAFF.

The V gene is TRBV12-5, the J gene TRBJ1-5; no definite D call. Germline loops: CDR1 LGHNT, CDR2 FRNRAP. Trimming removed 1 base at V and 6 bases at J, with 4 bases between. The CDR3 is 12 amino acids. The CDR3 DNA reads TGTGCTAGTGGTTTGGCCATTCAGCCCCAGCATTTT. The encoded protein is CASGLAIQPQHF. Filled out from reference TRBV12-5 and TRBJ1-5, the complete variable domain reads DARVTQTPRHKVTEMGQEVTMRCQPILGHNTVFWYRQTMMQGLELLAYFRNRAPLDDSGMPKDRFSAEMPDATLATLKIQPSEPRDSAVYFCASGLAIQPQHFGDGTRLSIL.

The chain combines TRBV24-1 with TRBJ2-5; tentatively, D is TRBD1 (5 bases). This CDR3 is built from 14 residues. With 4 bases removed from V and 5 bases from J, the gap between germline ends came to 13 bases. Germline loops: CDR1 KGHDR, CDR2 SFDVKD. CDR3 protein: CATSETGSRETQYF. DNA of the CDR3: TGTGCCACCAGTGAAACAGGTAGCCGGGAGACCCAGTACTTC.

For this clone: The same CDR3 is also encoded by other DNA sequences in this sample. The chain couples TRBV10-3 to TRBJ2-1, with TRBD2 identical over 8 bases. This CDR3 is built from 12 residues. The germline V gene encodes CDR1 ENHRY and CDR2 SYGVKD. V lost 8 bases to trimming and J lost 8 bases; unmatched junction nucleotides: 5. CDR3 nucleotides: TGTGCCATCGGGGGGCGGGGGGATGAGCAGTTCTTC. Its protein is CAIGGRGDEQFF.

The rearrangement joins TRBV5-4 to TRBJ1-2; 10 bases map to TRBD1. V lost 0 bases and J lost 8; bases outside the gene matches: 7. CDR3 length equals 15 residues. Germline V gene lookup returns CDR1 SGHNT and CDR2 YYREEE (reference sequence). This chain's CDR3 is CASSLAGTGVGGYTF. The CDR3 bases are TGTGCCAGCAGCTTGGCGGGGACAGGGGTTGGAGGCTACACCTTC.

The rearrangement links TRBV12-3 or TRBV12-4 to TRBJ1-2, with TRBD1 as a possible D gene (5 bases). The V end was cut by 8 bases, the J end by 8 bases, with 18 bases between. The CDR3 consists of 13 residues. The CDR3 DNA follows: TGTGCCAGCGGGGCCTCCACCTTCCGAGGCTACACCTTC. Translation: CASGASTFRGYTF.

V gene TRBV5-1 combines with J gene TRBJ2-7; 9 bases line up with TRBD1. J gave up 2 bases and V 0 bases, and 3 bases lay outside the gene matches. CDR1 and CDR2 (germline): SGHRS, YFSETQ. The CDR3 extends over 15 amino acids. DNA for the CDR3: TGCGCCAGCAGCTTGGGGACAGGGGACGCCTACGAGCAGTACTTC. It codes for CASSLGTGDAYEQYF. Full variable domain (remainder filled in from reference TRBV5-1 and TRBJ2-7): KAGVTQTPRYLIKTRGQQVTLSCSPISGHRSVSWYQQTPGQGLQFLFEYFSETQRNKGNFPGRFSGRQFSNSRSEMNVSTLELGDSALYLCASSLGTGDAYEQYFGPGTRLTVT.

The chain joins TRBV5-5 to TRBJ2-5, with 8 nucleotides matching TRBD1. V shed 4 bases, J shed 7 bases, and the junction held 6 bases outside the gene matches. Looked up from germline, CDR1 is SGHKS and CDR2 is YYEKEE (reference sequence). The CDR3 sequence is 13 residues long. The CDR3 loop is CASSLQGAGTQYF. CDR3 coding DNA: TGTGCCAGCAGCCTCCAGGGGGCCGGGACCCAGTACTTC.

The V gene is TRBV11-2, the J gene TRBJ1-3; possible D gene TRBD1, 5 bases. The CDR3 spans 16 residues. V was trimmed by 0 bases and J by 4 bases, leaving 13 bases between them. CDR1 and CDR2 (germline): SGHAT, FQNNGV. CDR3 coding DNA: TGTGCCAGCAGCTTAGATGTAGACAGAACCGGAAACACCATATATTTT. It yields the protein CASSLDVDRTGNTIYF.

The chain has TRBV3-1 (or the pseudogene TRBV3-2) and TRBJ2-1; 13 nucleotides match TRBD2. The V gene end was trimmed by 0 bases and the J gene end by 4 bases; junction bases not matched to a gene: 6. The germline CDR1 and CDR2 sequences are LGHDT and YNNKEL (reference sequence). CDR3 length: 18 residues. The CDR3 DNA reads as TGTGCCAGCAGCCAAGATCGGGGACTAGCGGGGACATACAATGAGCAGTTCTTC. Protein sequence: CASSQDRGLAGTYNEQFF.

The chain is built from TRBV9 and TRBJ1-1, with D tentatively TRBD1 (6 bases). Trimming pared 0 bases from V and 4 bases from J, leaving 10 bases between. The CDR3 extends over 14 amino acids. Per the germline V gene, CDR1 is SGDLS and CDR2 is YYNGEE. CDR3: CASSVGSRGTEAFF. In DNA, the CDR3 is TGTGCCAGCAGCGTAGGATCCAGGGGCACTGAAGCTTTCTTT.

This rearrangement joins TRBV7-9 to TRBJ1-1, with 8 bases that match TRBD1. Germline assignment: CDR1 SEHNR and CDR2 FQNEAQ (reference sequence). J was trimmed by 1 base and V by 5 bases; bases with no gene match: 9. CDR3 length: 16 amino acids. The DNA of the CDR3 is TGTGCCAGCAGCCAAAAGGGACAGGATAAGAACACTGAAGCTTTCTTT. Residues: CASSQKGQDKNTEAFF.

The chain recombines TRBV7-9 with TRBJ1-2; a weak D match, TRBD1 (6 bases). The V end lost 7 bases, the J end lost 4 bases, and 10 bases lay between the germline ends. From germline, CDR1 is SEHNR and CDR2 FQNEAQ (reference sequence). This CDR3 spans 12 amino acids. DNA for the CDR3: TGTGCCAGCATGAGGGACATCTATGGCTACACCTTC. Its protein is CASMRDIYGYTF. Using reference TRBV7-9 and TRBJ1-2 for the parts outside the CDR3, the full variable domain is DTGVSQNPRHKITKRGQNVTFRCDPISEHNRLYWYRQTLGQGPEFLTYFQNEAQLEKSRLLSDRFSAERPKGSFSTLEIQRTEQGDSAMYLCASMRDIYGYTFGSGTRLTVV.

The chain links TRBV9 to TRBJ1-2; possible D gene TRBD1, 6 bases. The CDR3 loop spans 13 amino acids. Germline values: CDR1 SGDLS, CDR2 YYNGEE. Trimming stripped 4 bases from V and 3 bases from J, with 10 bases between. This CDR3 reads CASSRSGDYGYTF. The CDR3, as DNA: TGTGCCAGCAGCAGGTCAGGGGACTATGGCTACACCTTC.

To note about this clone: The sample carries other DNA sequences with the same CDR3. This rearrangement joins TRBV12-3 or TRBV12-4 to TRBJ2-7; 7 nucleotides align to TRBD1. V trimming: 2 bases; J trimming: 3 bases; junction bases outside the gene matches: 1. The CDR3 has 13 residues. In DNA, the CDR3 is TGTGCCAGCAGTTTACGGGACAGCTACGAGCAGTACTTC. It specifies CASSLRDSYEQYF.

The count of this clone is one. The rearrangement uses TRBV6-2 or TRBV6-3 and TRBJ2-7; 10 positions match TRBD1. V shed 6 bases, J shed 6 bases, and the junction held 5 bases outside the gene matches. The CDR3 totals 13 residues. Germline loops: CDR1 MNHEY, CDR2 SVGEGT. The CDR3 loop reads CASSFRDRGEQYF. CDR3 coding DNA: TGTGCCAGCAGCTTCCGGGACAGGGGCGAGCAGTACTTC.

CDR3 nucleotide sequence: TGTGCCAGCAGTGCCTTGACAGGGCGTTCGAACATTCAGTACTTC. This translates into CASSALTGRSNIQYF. This rearrangement joins TRBV27 to TRBJ2-4; TRBD1 matches 7 bases. Germline CDR1 and CDR2: MNHEY and SMNVEV (reference sequence). The CDR3 is 15 amino acids. With 5 bases clipped from V and 7 bases from J, the junction kept 11 bases outside the gene matches.

The chain links TRBV6-5 to TRBJ1-3, with 7 bases identical to TRBD1. The CDR3 contains 15 residues. V shed 5 bases and J 1 base; nucleotides not matched to a gene: 5. CDR1 is MNHEY, CDR2 SVGAGI, per germline. CDR3 coding DNA: TGTGCCAGCAGTCGTTCGACAGGGTCTGGAAACACCATATATTTT. As protein: CASSRSTGSGNTIYF.

A remark on this clone: At one of its ends the junction is not consistent with the germline gene, which may arise from a read error. The chain couples TRBV7-7 to TRBJ2-2; 8 nucleotides line up with TRBD1. Germline V lookup: CDR1 SSHAT, CDR2 FNYEAQ (reference sequence). The CDR3 consists of 14 residues. This CDR3 reads CASSLQGDTGELFF. The DNA of the CDR3 is TGTGCTAGCAGCTTACAGGGGGACACCGGGGAGCTGTTTTTT.